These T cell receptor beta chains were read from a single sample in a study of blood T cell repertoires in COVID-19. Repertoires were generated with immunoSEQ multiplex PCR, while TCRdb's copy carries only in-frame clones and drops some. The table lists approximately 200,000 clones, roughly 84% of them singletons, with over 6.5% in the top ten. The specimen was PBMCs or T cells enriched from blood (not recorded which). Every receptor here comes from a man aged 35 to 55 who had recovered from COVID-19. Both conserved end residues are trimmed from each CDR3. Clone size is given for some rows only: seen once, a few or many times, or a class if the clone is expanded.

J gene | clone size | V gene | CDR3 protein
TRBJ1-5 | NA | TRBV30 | AWSLLQGFDQPQH
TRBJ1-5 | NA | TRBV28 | AGGDQPQH
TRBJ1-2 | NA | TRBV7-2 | ASSDRQAYYGYT
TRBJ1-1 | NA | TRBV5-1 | ASSFPPGGLSTEAF
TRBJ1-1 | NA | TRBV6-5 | ASSYAEQFTEAF
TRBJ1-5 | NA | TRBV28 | ASDRVGQPQH
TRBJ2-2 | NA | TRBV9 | ASSVGGGNTGELF
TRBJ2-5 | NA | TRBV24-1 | ATSEYTGGLETQY
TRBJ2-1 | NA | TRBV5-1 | ASSWGDRGTSNEQF
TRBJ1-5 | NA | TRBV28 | ASSLLNQPQH
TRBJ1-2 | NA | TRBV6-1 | ASSDAQGLVYGYT
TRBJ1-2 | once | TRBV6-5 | ASTNREGYYGYT
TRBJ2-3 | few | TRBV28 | ASSFRGGSNTQY
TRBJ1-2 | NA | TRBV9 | ASSTQGTNYGYT
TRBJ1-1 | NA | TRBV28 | ASRGVGNRRTEAF
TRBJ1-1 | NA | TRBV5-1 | ASSLRQGNTEAF
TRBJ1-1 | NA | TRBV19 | ASSPGLGIPHEAF
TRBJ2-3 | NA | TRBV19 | ASSRKYGQGATDTQY
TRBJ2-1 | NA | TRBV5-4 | ASSLGLAGGPVNTEQF
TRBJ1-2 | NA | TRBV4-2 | ASSQVTGTGYT
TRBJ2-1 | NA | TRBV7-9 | ASSLALLAGGPSYNEQF
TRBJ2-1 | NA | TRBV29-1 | SVVKTGRLNEQF
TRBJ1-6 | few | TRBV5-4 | ASSSRQEISPLH
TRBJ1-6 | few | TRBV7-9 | ASTLTGTGTSPLH
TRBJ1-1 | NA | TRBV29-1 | SGLRGNTEAF
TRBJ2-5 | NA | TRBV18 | ASSPLGTATETQY
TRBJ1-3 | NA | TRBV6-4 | ASSDSRARFSGNTIY
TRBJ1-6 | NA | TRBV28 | ASKQQSPLH
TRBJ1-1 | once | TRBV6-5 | ASSYSPDIKGAEAF
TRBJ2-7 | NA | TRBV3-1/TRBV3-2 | ASSHQTSGGPSYEQY
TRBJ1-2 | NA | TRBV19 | ASNRQGAYT
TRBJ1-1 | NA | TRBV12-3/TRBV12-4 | ASSPRGTEAF
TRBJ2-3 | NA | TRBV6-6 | ASSARLDTQY
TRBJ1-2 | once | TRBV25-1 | ASSWDNNYGYT
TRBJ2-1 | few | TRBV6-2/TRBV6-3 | ASSPRENEQF
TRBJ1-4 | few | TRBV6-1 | ASSETGQGWVNEKLF
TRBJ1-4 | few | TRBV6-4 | ASRPPDSFSNEKLF
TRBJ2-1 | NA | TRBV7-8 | ASSLGGTNEQF
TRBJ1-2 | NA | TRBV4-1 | ASSQSGTGNSNYGYT
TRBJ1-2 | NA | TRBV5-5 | ASSLRMAAALYGYT
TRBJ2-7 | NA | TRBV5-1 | ASRDTYEQY
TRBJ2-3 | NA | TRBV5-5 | ASSLGGADTDTQY
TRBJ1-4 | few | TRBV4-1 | ASSPTGWNEKLF
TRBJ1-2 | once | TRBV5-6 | ASSSGQSIFYGYT
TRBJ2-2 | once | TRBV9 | ASSPRPLDRGNTGELF
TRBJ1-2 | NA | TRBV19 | ASSDRGLPYGYT
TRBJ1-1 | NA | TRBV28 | ASSFRAGLMNTEAF
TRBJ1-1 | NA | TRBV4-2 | ASSRNAGAVTEAF
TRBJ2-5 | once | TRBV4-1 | ASSQVDRGQETQY
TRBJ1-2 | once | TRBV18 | ASSPSMEQGPYGYT
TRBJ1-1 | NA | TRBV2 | ASSQNTEAF
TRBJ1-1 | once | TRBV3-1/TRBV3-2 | ASSPGRRFNTEAF
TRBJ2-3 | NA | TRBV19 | ASRRQGARDTQY
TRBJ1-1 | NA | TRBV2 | ASSETGYTEAF
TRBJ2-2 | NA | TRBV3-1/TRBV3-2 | ASSRVPRDRQNTGELF
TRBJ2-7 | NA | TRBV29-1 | SVAITPGQGHEQY
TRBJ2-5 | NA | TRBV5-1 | ASSNGQGGETQY
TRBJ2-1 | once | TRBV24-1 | ATSDWTVNEQF
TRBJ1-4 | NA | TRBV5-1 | ASSIGQGPGELF